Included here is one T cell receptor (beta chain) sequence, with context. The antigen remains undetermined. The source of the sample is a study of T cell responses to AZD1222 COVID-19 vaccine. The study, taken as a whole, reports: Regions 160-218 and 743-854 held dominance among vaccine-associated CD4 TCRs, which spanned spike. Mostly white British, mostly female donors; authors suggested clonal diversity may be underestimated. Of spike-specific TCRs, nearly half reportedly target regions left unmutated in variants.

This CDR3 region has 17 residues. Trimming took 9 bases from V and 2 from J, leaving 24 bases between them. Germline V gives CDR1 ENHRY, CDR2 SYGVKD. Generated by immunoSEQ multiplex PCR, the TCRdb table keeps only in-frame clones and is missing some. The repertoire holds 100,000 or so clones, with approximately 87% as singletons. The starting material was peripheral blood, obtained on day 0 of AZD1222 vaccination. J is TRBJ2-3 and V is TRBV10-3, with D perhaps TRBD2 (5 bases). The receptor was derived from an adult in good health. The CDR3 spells CAISGWGASINTDTQYF. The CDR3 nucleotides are TGTGCCATTTCTGGGTGGGGAGCCTCCATTAACACAGATACGCAGTATTTT.